The clone carrying this TCR beta chain was seen at least ten times. Its antigen is still unknown. The source of the sample is a study of CD8 T cells in ankylosing spondylitis. The study's findings and limits: What seemed typical of ankylosing spondylitis blood was a TCR beta motif built from 7 or 8 highly homologous variants.

TCRdb re-called the 5' RACE reads through MiXCR, storing one row per CDR3 protein. The sample comprises some 220,000 distinct CDR3 sequences, about 7% of which are singletons, and approximately 15% rests with the top ten. From germline, CDR1 is MNHEY and CDR2 SVGAGI. The CDR3 is 14 residues long. V lost 2 bases and J lost 5, with 12 bases in between. This TCR was recovered from a male donor with ankylosing spondylitis. The chain couples TRBV6-5 to TRBJ2-5, with TRBD2 as a possible D gene (5 bases). The material sequenced was blood, either unsorted or a sorted T cell fraction (not recorded which). The CDR3 region is CASSYGGLKETQYF. The CDR3 coding sequence is TGTGCCAGCAGTTACGGCGGGTTGAAGGAGACCCAGTACTTC.